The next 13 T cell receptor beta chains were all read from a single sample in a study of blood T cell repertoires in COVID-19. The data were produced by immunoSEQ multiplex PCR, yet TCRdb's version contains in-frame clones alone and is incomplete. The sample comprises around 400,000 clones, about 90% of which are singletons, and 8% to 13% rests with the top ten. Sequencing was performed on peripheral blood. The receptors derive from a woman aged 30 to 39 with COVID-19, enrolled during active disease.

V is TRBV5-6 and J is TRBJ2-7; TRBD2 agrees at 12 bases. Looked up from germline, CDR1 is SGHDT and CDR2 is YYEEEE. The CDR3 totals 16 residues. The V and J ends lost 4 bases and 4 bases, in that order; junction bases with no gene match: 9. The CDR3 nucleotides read TGTGCCAGCAGCATACGGACTAGCGGGAACTTGTACGAGCAGTACTTC. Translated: CASSIRTSGNLYEQYF. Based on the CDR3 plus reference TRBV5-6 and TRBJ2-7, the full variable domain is DAGVTQSPTHLIKTRGQQVTLRCSPKSGHDTVSWYQQALGQGPQFIFQYYEEEERQRGNFPDRFSGHQFPNYSSELNVNALLLGDSALYLCASSIRTSGNLYEQYFGPGTRLTVT.

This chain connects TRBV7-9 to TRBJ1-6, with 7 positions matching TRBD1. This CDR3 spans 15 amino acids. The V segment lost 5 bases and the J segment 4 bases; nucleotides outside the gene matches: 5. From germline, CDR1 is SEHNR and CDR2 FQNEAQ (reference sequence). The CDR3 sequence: CASSSGQEYNSPLHF. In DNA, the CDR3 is TGTGCCAGCAGCAGCGGACAGGAATATAATTCACCCCTCCACTTT. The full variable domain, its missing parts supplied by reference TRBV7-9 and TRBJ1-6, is DTGVSQNPRHKITKRGQNVTFRCDPISEHNRLYWYRQTLGQGPEFLTYFQNEAQLEKSRLLSDRFSAERPKGSFSTLEIQRTEQGDSAMYLCASSSGQEYNSPLHFGNGTRLTVT.

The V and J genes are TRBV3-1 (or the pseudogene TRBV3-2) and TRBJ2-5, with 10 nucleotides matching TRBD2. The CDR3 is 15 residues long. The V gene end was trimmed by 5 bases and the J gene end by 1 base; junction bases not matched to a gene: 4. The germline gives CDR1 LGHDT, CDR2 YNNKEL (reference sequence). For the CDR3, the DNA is TGTGCCAGCAGCGAAGCGGGAGGGCTCCAAGAGACCCAGTACTTC. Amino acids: CASSEAGGLQETQYF.

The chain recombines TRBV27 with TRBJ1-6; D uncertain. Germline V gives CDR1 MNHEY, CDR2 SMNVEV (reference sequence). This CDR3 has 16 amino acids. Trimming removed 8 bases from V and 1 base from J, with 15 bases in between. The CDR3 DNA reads TGTGCCAGCGGAGACCTGGGTGGGTCCTATAATTCACCCCTCCACTTT. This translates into CASGDLGGSYNSPLHF.

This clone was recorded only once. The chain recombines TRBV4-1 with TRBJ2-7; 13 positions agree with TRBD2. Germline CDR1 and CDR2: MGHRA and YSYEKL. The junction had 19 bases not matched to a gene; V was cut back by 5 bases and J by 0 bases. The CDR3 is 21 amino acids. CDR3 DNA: TGCGCCAGCAGCTCTGGACAGGGCTGGACTAGCGGGAGATCAAGCTCCTACGAGCAGTACTTC. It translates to CASSSGQGWTSGRSSSYEQYF.

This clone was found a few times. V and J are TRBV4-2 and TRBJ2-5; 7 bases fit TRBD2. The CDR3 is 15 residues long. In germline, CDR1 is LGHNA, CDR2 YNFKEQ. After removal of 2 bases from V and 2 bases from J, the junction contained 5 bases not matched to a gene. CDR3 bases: TGTGCCAGCAGCCAAACTAGCGCACCACAAGAGACCCAGTACTTC. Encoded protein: CASSQTSAPQETQYF.

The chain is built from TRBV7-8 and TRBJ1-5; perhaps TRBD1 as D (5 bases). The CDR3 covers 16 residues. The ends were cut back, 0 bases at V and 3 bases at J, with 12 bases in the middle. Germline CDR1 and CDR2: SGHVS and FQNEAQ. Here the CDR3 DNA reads TGTGCCAGCAGCTTAGCAGTTGTCAGGGCCAATCAGCCCCAGCATTTT. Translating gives CASSLAVVRANQPQHF.

The CDR3 protein is CASSLSTGFNNSPLHF. For the CDR3, the DNA is TGTGCCAGCTCACTATCTACAGGGTTCAATAATTCACCCCTCCACTTT. The chain combines TRBV18 with TRBJ1-6; a weak D match, TRBD1 (6 bases). Trimming shortened V by 4 bases and J by 5 bases, and 15 bases separated the two germline ends. Germline values: CDR1 KGHSH, CDR2 LQKENI. This CDR3 has 16 amino acids.

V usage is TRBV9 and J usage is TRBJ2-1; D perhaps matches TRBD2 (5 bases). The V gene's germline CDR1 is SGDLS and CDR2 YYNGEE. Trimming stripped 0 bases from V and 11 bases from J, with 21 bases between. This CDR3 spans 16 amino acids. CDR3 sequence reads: CASSVAHDLRAAKQFF. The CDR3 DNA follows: TGTGCCAGCAGCGTAGCACACGACCTGAGGGCAGCCAAGCAGTTCTTC.

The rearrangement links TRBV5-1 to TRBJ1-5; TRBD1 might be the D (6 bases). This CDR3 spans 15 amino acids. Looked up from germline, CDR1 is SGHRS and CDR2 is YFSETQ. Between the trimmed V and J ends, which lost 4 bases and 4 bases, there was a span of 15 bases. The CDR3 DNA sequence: TGCGCCAGCAGCCTTGGGACACTTCCTAATCAGCCCCAGCATTTT. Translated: CASSLGTLPNQPQHF.

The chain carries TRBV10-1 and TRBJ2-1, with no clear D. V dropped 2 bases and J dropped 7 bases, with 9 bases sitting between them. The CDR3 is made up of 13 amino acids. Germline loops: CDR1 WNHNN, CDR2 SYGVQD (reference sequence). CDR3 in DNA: TGCGCCAGCAGTGAGCCTCCTAAAAATGAGCAGTTCTTC. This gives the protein CASSEPPKNEQFF.

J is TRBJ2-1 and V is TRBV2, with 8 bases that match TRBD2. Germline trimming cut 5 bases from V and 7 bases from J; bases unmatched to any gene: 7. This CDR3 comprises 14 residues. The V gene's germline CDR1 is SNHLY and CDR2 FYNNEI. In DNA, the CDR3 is TGTGCCAGCAGTAGAGGTCGGGAGGGTAATGAGCAGTTCTTC. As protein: CASSRGREGNEQFF.

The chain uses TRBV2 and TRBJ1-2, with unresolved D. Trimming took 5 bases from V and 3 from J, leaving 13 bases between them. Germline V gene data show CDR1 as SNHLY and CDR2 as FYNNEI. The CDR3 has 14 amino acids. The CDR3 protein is CASSLGEGYYGYTF. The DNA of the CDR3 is TGTGCCAGCAGTCTCGGTGAGGGATACTATGGCTACACCTTC. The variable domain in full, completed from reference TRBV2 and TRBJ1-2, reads EPEVTQTPSHQVTQMGQEVILRCVPISNHLYFYWYRQILGQKVEFLVSFYNNEISEKSEIFDDQFSVERPDGSNFTLKIRSTKLEDSAMYFCASSLGEGYYGYTFGSGTRLTVV.